The 9 T cell receptor beta chains listed next were all sequenced from one sample in a study of blood T cell repertoires in COVID-19 (dated by TCRdb to the early 2020s). To prepare the library, the immunoSEQ multiplex PCR assay was applied. TCRdb holds this immuneACCESS table with in-frame rearrangements only. Some clones are missing; in checked studies, unresolved V genes explain under half, and the rest has no known cause. The sample includes fewer than 250,000 clones, with more than 70% observed a single time. The ten largest clones capture approximately 8.2% of the sample. Sequencing was carried out using PBMCs or T cells enriched from blood (not recorded which). The receptors come from a woman aged 18-30 years who had recovered from COVID-19.

The chain is built from TRBV27 and TRBJ1-2; tentatively, D is TRBD1 (5 bases). This CDR3 is 13 amino acids long. Germline CDR1 reads MNHEY; CDR2 reads SMNVEV (reference sequence). Trimming removed 3 bases from V and 2 bases from J, with 7 bases in between. The CDR3: CASSLGGNYGYTF. The CDR3 bases are TGTGCCAGCAGTTTGGGGGGGAACTATGGCTACACCTTC.

The gene calls are TRBV14 and TRBJ1-6; D gene uncertain. This CDR3 is 19 amino acids long. The V gene's germline CDR1 is SGHDN and CDR2 FVKESK. The V end lost 2 bases, the J end lost 3 bases, and 20 bases lay between the germline ends. CDR3 in amino acids: CASSQPGGFVRSYNSPLHF. In nucleotides, the CDR3 is TGTGCCAGCAGCCAACCGGGAGGTTTCGTCCGGAGCTATAATTCACCCCTCCACTTT.

The rearrangement joins TRBV5-1 to TRBJ2-3; 7 positions agree with TRBD2. V trimming: 5 bases; J trimming: 2 bases; junction bases outside the gene matches: 5. This CDR3 comprises 14 residues. Germline V CDR1 and CDR2: SGHRS, YFSETQ. The CDR3 spells CASRPGTITDTQYF. The CDR3 DNA is TGCGCCAGCAGGCCCGGGACTATCACAGATACGCAGTATTTT.

V and J are TRBV6-2 or TRBV6-3 and TRBJ2-7, with TRBD1 identical over 7 bases. The CDR3 loop spans 11 amino acids. Germline V CDR1 and CDR2: MNHEY, SVGEGT. The junction had 1 base not matched to a gene; V was cut back by 5 bases and J by 6 bases. The CDR3 bases are TGTGCCAGCAGTACAGGGGTCGAGCAGTACTTC. Its protein product is CASSTGVEQYF.

A few counts support this clone. V is TRBV10-3 and J is TRBJ1-5, with 7 bases matching TRBD1. CDR1 ENHRY and CDR2 SYGVKD come from the germline V gene. This CDR3 has 16 residues. Losses at the gene ends were 6 bases for V and 0 bases for J; bases not matched to a gene: 8. The DNA of the CDR3 is TGTGCCATCAGCGTGACAGGGTTTTCTAGCAATCAGCCCCAGCATTTT. It yields the protein CAISVTGFSSNQPQHF.

This chain joins TRBV5-1 and TRBJ2-5, with 14 bases matching TRBD2. The CDR3 runs 15 residues. The germline CDR1 and CDR2 sequences are SGHRS and YFSETQ. J was trimmed by 5 bases and V by 4 bases; bases with no gene match: 4. This chain's CDR3 is CASSPGTSGGETQYF. The CDR3, as DNA: TGCGCCAGCAGCCCTGGGACTAGCGGGGGCGAGACCCAGTACTTC. The whole variable domain, filled in from reference TRBV5-1 and TRBJ2-5, reads KAGVTQTPRYLIKTRGQQVTLSCSPISGHRSVSWYQQTPGQGLQFLFEYFSETQRNKGNFPGRFSGRQFSNSRSEMNVSTLELGDSALYLCASSPGTSGGETQYFGPGTRLLVL.

The chain has TRBV3-1 (or the pseudogene TRBV3-2) and TRBJ2-1, with D unclear. From germline, CDR1 is LGHDT and CDR2 YNNKEL (reference sequence). Between the trimmed V and J ends, which lost 3 bases and 7 bases, there was a span of 13 bases. The CDR3 covers 14 residues. The CDR3 loop reads CASSQLVGGNEQFF. The CDR3 DNA follows: TGTGCCAGCAGCCAGCTAGTTGGTGGGAATGAGCAGTTCTTC.

This clone has only one observation. This sequence joins TRBV5-1 and TRBJ2-2, with 7 bases lining up with TRBD1. Trimming removed 4 bases from V and 1 base from J; junction bases left unmatched: 4. From germline, CDR1 is SGHRS and CDR2 YFSETQ. The CDR3 spans 15 residues. The DNA of the CDR3 is TGCGCCAGCAGCACAGGGGTTGTGAACACCGGGGAGCTGTTTTTT. Translating it yields CASSTGVVNTGELFF.

This chain uses TRBV6-5 with TRBJ2-7; D unclear. This CDR3 has 10 amino acids. The V gene's germline CDR1 is MNHEY and CDR2 SVGAGI. The V gene lost 10 bases and the J gene lost 9 bases, with 13 bases spanning the gap. CDR3 DNA: TGTGCCACATCCTACGAGCGGCAGTACTTC. Translation gives CATSYERQYF.